This TCR beta chain was identified in a study of cytomegalovirus exposure and HLA in healthy donors. Overall study results and limits: A later look showed TCR association rates differing by HLA locus, highest for DRB1 and lowest for HLA-C. Later on, analysis showed that most CMV-associated TCR beta chains appeared to be HLA-restricted. In a later analysis, a genetic analysis reported fewer productive-TCR N-insertions in an Asian-associated ancestry cluster than the cohort average.

Comments on this clone: The antigen remains undetermined.

It was with 60 Vbeta and 13 Jbeta primers that the PCR ran. Clones were sequenced by immunoSEQ multiplex PCR, and TCRdb holds only the in-frame ones, with some missing. This sample's table has tens of thousands of clones. CDR1 is LGHNA, CDR2 YSLEER, per germline. V was shortened by 1 base and J by 5 bases, with 14 bases between the two germline ends. This CDR3 has 16 amino acids. The material sequenced was PBMCs. This receptor was identified in a female donor in good health and CMV-seropositive. V usage is TRBV4-3 and J usage is TRBJ1-4; tentative D call: TRBD1 (6 bases). CDR3 loop: CASSQAGTLRNEKLFF. The CDR3 DNA reads as TGCGCCAGCAGCCAAGCCGGGACACTAAGGAATGAAAAACTGTTTTTT.